The 20 T cell receptor beta chains below were found in one sample sequenced in a study of cytotoxic CD8 clonotypes in ibrutinib-treated CLL. Assay used: immunoSEQ multiplex PCR; TCRdb lists only in-frame clones, some missing. This sample has 25,000 to 30,000 clones; 55% to 75% occur once, and the top ten carry about 54%. The material was PBMCs, obtained after 24 months of ibrutinib treatment. These receptors were collected from a human donor with chronic lymphocytic leukemia.

The V and J genes are TRBV2 and TRBJ2-1, with no clear D. Trimming removed 6 bases at V and 6 bases at J, with 12 bases between. Looked up from germline, CDR1 is SNHLY and CDR2 is FYNNEI. This CDR3 contains 13 residues. The CDR3 here is CASSAQNPNEQFF. DNA for the CDR3: TGTGCCAGCAGCGCGCAAAACCCCAATGAGCAGTTCTTC.

This CDR3 reads CALRQVSYEQYF. Here the CDR3 DNA reads TGTGCCTTAAGACAGGTATCCTACGAGCAGTACTTC. V and J are TRBV30 and TRBJ2-7, with D possibly matching TRBD1 (6 bases). Trimming took off 7 bases at V and 1 base at J, with 11 bases between the two ends. Germline V gene sequence: CDR1 GTSNPN, CDR2 SVGIG (reference sequence). This CDR3 spans 12 amino acids.

Notes on this clone: One junction end disagrees with the germline gene, perhaps due to a read error. The chain uses TRBV7-9 and TRBJ2-3, with D tentatively TRBD1 or TRBD2 (5 bases each). Looked up from germline, CDR1 is SEHNR and CDR2 is FQNEAQ (reference sequence). The CDR3 runs to 16 residues. CDR3 in DNA: TGTGCCAGCAGCTTCGGGGCCGACTGGGGCACTGATACGCAGTATTTT. This gives the protein CASSFGADWGTDTQYF.

J is TRBJ2-5 and V is TRBV5-1; 9 positions agree with TRBD2. Germline V lookup: CDR1 SGHRS, CDR2 YFSETQ. Trimming took 3 bases from V and 5 from J; bases not matched to a gene: 17. The CDR3 contains 18 residues. The CDR3 loop is CASSSRKLAGLRWETQYF. The CDR3 DNA reads as TGCGCCAGCAGCTCACGTAAACTAGCGGGTCTACGATGGGAGACCCAGTACTTC.

This clone was seen only a few times. The V gene is TRBV7-9, the J gene TRBJ2-1; TRBD2 is a possible D gene (7 bases). The V end was cut by 7 bases, the J end by 4 bases, with 17 bases between. CDR1 and CDR2 from the germline V gene are SEHNR and FQNEAQ (reference sequence). CDR3 length: 15 amino acids. The CDR3 loop is CASNSRGARYNEQFF. Written as DNA, the CDR3 is TGTGCCAGCAACTCCCGGGGGGCTAGGTACAATGAGCAGTTCTTC.

This clone was seen once. The chain is built from TRBV7-8 and TRBJ2-1; D remains unclear. The germline V and J ends were trimmed by 8 bases and 7 bases, with 21 bases remaining between them. CDR3 length equals 15 residues. Looked up from germline, CDR1 is SGHVS and CDR2 is FQNEAQ. The CDR3 loop reads CASAPSGLGWNEQFF. CDR3 nucleotides: TGTGCCAGCGCCCCCTCCGGGCTGGGATGGAATGAGCAGTTCTTC.

The chain recombines TRBV6-6 with TRBJ2-7; TRBD2 matches 8 bases. CDR1 is MNHNY and CDR2 is SVGAGI in the germline V gene (reference sequence). Trimming removed 6 bases from V and 6 bases from J; junction bases left unmatched: 10. This CDR3 is 14 amino acids long. CDR3 in amino acids: CASRPNGRDFEQYF. The CDR3 bases are TGTGCCAGCAGGCCCAACGGGAGGGATTTCGAGCAGTACTTC.

This chain links TRBV19 with TRBJ2-6; TRBD1 aligns across 9 bases. CDR3 size: 18 residues. With 2 bases clipped from V and 4 bases from J, the junction kept 9 bases outside the gene matches. From germline, CDR1 is LNHDA and CDR2 SQIVND (reference sequence). The CDR3 bases are TGTGCCAGTAGTATATCTGGACAGGGGTCGGGCGGGGCCAACGTCCTGACTTTC. Translation gives CASSISGQGSGGANVLTF.

The genes are TRBV27 and TRBJ2-2; D might be TRBD1 or TRBD2, each matching 5 bases. With 7 bases removed from V and 6 bases from J, the gap between germline ends came to 15 bases. The germline V gene has CDR1 MNHEY and CDR2 SMNVEV (reference sequence). The CDR3 runs to 14 residues. CDR3 in amino acids: CASMSQGPAGELFF. The CDR3 DNA is TGTGCCAGCATGAGTCAGGGACCCGCCGGGGAGCTGTTTTTT.

The rearrangement uses TRBV4-3 and TRBJ1-4; tentative D call: TRBD1 (5 bases). Per the germline V gene, CDR1 is LGHNA and CDR2 is YSLEER. The ends were cut back, 0 bases at V and 3 bases at J, with 8 bases in the middle. This CDR3 spans 15 amino acids. The DNA of the CDR3 is TGCGCCAGCAGCCAAGATAGGGGCCCTAATGAAAAACTGTTTTTT. This codes for CASSQDRGPNEKLFF.

This clone was detected once. The chain couples TRBV7-9 to TRBJ2-7, with D maybe TRBD2 (5 bases). Germline assignment: CDR1 SEHNR and CDR2 FQNEAQ (reference sequence). The V and J ends lost 2 bases and 0 bases respectively, with 17 bases between them. The CDR3 consists of 17 residues. The DNA for the CDR3 is TGTGCCAGCAGCTTAAGCGACGGGCGGGCCTTCTCCTACGAGCAGTACTTC. Translated, it gives CASSLSDGRAFSYEQYF.

This clone occurred many times. V is TRBV2 and J is TRBJ1-6, with unresolved D. The germline gives CDR1 SNHLY, CDR2 FYNNEI. CDR3 length: 15 residues. Deletions cut 5 bases from V and 4 bases from J, with 12 bases between. The CDR3 DNA sequence: TGTGCCAGCAGTAGTGAAGGCTCTTATAATTCACCCCTCCACTTT. It is translated as CASSSEGSYNSPLHF.

The genes are TRBV6-5 and TRBJ2-4, with 7 bases identical to TRBD2. The V segment lost 6 bases and the J segment 4 bases; nucleotides outside the gene matches: 9. Looked up from germline, CDR1 is MNHEY and CDR2 is SVGAGI. CDR3 length: 15 amino acids. The CDR3 nucleotides are TGTGCCAGCAGAACCCCGTCGGGGGGAAAAAACATTCAGTACTTC. Protein sequence: CASRTPSGGKNIQYF.

V gene TRBV29-1 combines with J gene TRBJ2-1; D gene uncertain. V dropped 0 bases and J dropped 4 bases, with 10 bases sitting between them. CDR1 SQVTM and CDR2 ANQGSEA come from the germline V gene. The length of the CDR3 is 14 residues. The CDR3 is CSVEDLRFYNEQFF. The CDR3 DNA reads TGCAGCGTTGAAGATTTGCGTTTTTACAATGAGCAGTTCTTC.

V and J are TRBV7-9 and TRBJ1-2, with D tentatively TRBD1 (5 bases). Germline V CDR1 and CDR2: SEHNR, FQNEAQ (reference sequence). V shed 1 base and J shed 1 base, with 10 bases lying between them. The CDR3 is 15 residues long. CDR3 sequence: CASSLGGTLNYGYTF. CDR3 DNA: TGTGCCAGCAGCTTAGGTGGGACTCTTAACTATGGCTACACCTTC.

This chain uses TRBV27 with TRBJ2-6, with no clear D. Looked up from germline, CDR1 is MNHEY and CDR2 is SMNVEV (reference sequence). The CDR3 totals 15 residues. Trimming cost V 3 bases and J 2 bases, with 8 bases left between them. CDR3 protein: CASSLSRAGANVLTF. The DNA of the CDR3 is TGTGCCAGCAGTTTGTCGCGTGCTGGGGCCAACGTCCTGACTTTC.

V gene TRBV6-6 combines with J gene TRBJ2-7; D gene ambiguous. The CDR3 totals 13 residues. V shed 5 bases and J shed 4 bases, with 12 bases lying between them. The germline CDR1 and CDR2 sequences are MNHNY and SVGAGI (reference sequence). CDR3 protein: CASSVPQSYEQYF. CDR3 nucleotide sequence: TGTGCCAGCAGTGTACCCCAATCTTACGAGCAGTACTTC.

In DNA, the CDR3 is TGTGCCAGCAGCCAAAGACTCGGAGACGAGCAGTACTTC. This codes for CASSQRLGDEQYF. This chain joins TRBV13 and TRBJ2-7; D call uncertain. Germline V gives CDR1 PRHDT, CDR2 FYEKMQ (reference sequence). The V end was cut by 5 bases, the J end by 5 bases, with 13 bases between. This CDR3 has 13 residues.

J is TRBJ1-1 and V is TRBV30; D is possibly TRBD1 (5 bases). Trimming pared 0 bases from V and 1 base from J, leaving 12 bases between. The CDR3 covers 15 residues. CDR1 GTSNPN and CDR2 SVGIG come from the germline V gene (reference sequence). The CDR3 DNA reads TGTGCCTGGAGTGTAAAGGCCGGGGGGAACACTGAAGCTTTCTTT. Its protein is CAWSVKAGGNTEAFF.

The chain recombines TRBV7-2 with TRBJ2-7; 8 nucleotides agree with TRBD1. There are 13 residues in the CDR3. Trimming at V came to 4 bases and at J to 3 bases, leaving 2 bases not matched to a gene. Germline V gives CDR1 SGHTA, CDR2 FQGNSA. The CDR3: CASSSDRGYEQYF. The CDR3 DNA follows: TGTGCCAGCAGCTCCGACAGGGGCTACGAGCAGTACTTC.